Listed below are T cell receptor beta chains from one sample, sequenced in a study of early T cells in non-severe SARS-CoV-2 infection. One entry per CDR3 protein, called by TCRdb with MiXCR from the 5' RACE reads. The repertoire holds 20,000 to 30,000 distinct CDR3 sequences, with about 4% as singletons. The sequenced sample was whole blood. The receptor set was obtained from an adult who was a healthcare worker with PCR-confirmed SARS-CoV-2 infection or an uninfected control (not recorded which). The CDR3 runs from the conserved cysteine through the conserved F or W. D genes are given only for firm matches. Where a row states a size, it is once, few, many or the class of an expanded clone; other rows omit it.

CDR3 DNA | CDR3 protein | J gene | clone size | D gene | V gene
TGTGCCGCTAAGGAGACTAGCGGGAGAGCCTCTAGCACAGATACGCAGTATTTT | CAAKETSGRASSTDTQYF | TRBJ2-3 | many | TRBD2 | TRBV28
TGCAGCGTCGACAGGGGCCACGAGCAGTACTTC | CSVDRGHEQYF | TRBJ2-7 | many | TRBD1 | TRBV29-1
TGTGCCAGCTCGGAGACAGGGTGGGATTCACCCCTCCACTTT | CASSETGWDSPLHF | TRBJ1-6 | many | TRBD1 | TRBV18
TGTGCCAGCATGGCGGCTAGCCAAGACACAGATACGCAGTATTTT | CASMAASQDTDTQYF | TRBJ2-3 | NA | NA | TRBV7-9
TGCGCCAGCAGCTATAGCGGGAGAATCACAGATACGCAGTATTTT | CASSYSGRITDTQYF | TRBJ2-3 | few | TRBD2 | TRBV5-1
TGCAGTGCCTCTCCCAGCGGGAGTTCCAACGAGCAGTACTTC | CSASPSGSSNEQYF | TRBJ2-7 | many | TRBD2 | TRBV20-1
TGTGCCAGCAGTTTCAGCGGGAGGGCCCTCAATGAGCAGTTCTTC | CASSFSGRALNEQFF | TRBJ2-1 | NA | TRBD2 | TRBV7-6
TGTGCCAGTAGTATAGGGACTAGCGGTTACAATGAGCAGTTCTTC | CASSIGTSGYNEQFF | TRBJ2-1 | many | TRBD2 | TRBV19
TGTGCCAGCAGCGTACCCGCCCCTGGCAAGGAAAGGCCCAATCAGCCCCAGCATTTT | CASSVPAPGKERPNQPQHF | TRBJ1-5 | many | NA | TRBV9
TGCGCCAGCAGCTCACAGGGGGGCAATGAGCAGTTCTTC | CASSSQGGNEQFF | TRBJ2-1 | few | TRBD1 | TRBV5-1
TGCAGTGCCCCCGGACGGGGGCCAGATACGCAGTATTTT | CSAPGRGPDTQYF | TRBJ2-3 | few | NA | TRBV20-1
TGCAGTGCTACGATGGACGGGAACACTGAAGCTTTCTTT | CSATMDGNTEAFF | TRBJ1-1 | NA | NA | TRBV20-1
TGTGCCAGCAGTTCGCTAATGAGCGGGACCCTCTACAATGAGCAGTTCTTC | CASSSLMSGTLYNEQFF | TRBJ2-1 | NA | TRBD2 | TRBV28